The 26 T cell receptor beta chains listed next were all sequenced from one sample in a study of blood T cells in healthy people across ages. Then a second PCR, running about 6 to 12 cycles, was carried out with a sample-barcoded 5' primer and a J-beta primer mix. TCRdb called the 5' RACE reads again in MiXCR, with one record for every CDR3 protein. The data show 850,000 to 950,000 distinct CDR3 sequences, with less than 35% seen just once and approximately 15% held by the top ten. The sequenced material came from blood. The receptors were sampled from a woman older than 75 in good health.

The chain uses TRBV20-1 and TRBJ1-5; tentative D call: TRBD1 (6 bases). V lost 5 bases and J 4 bases, leaving 15 bases between the germline ends. CDR1 and CDR2 (germline): DFQATT, SNEGSKA (reference sequence). The CDR3 has 14 amino acids. The CDR3 nucleotides read TGCAGTGCTCCCGATACAGGGTCTAATCAGCCCCAGCATTTT. This codes for CSAPDTGSNQPQHF.

CDR3 nucleotides: TGCAGTGCTCCTCACCAAGAGACCCAGTACTTC. Protein product: CSAPHQETQYF. The chain couples TRBV20-1 to TRBJ2-5; no clear D gene. Germline-derived CDR1 and CDR2 are DFQATT and SNEGSKA (reference sequence). V was shortened by 5 bases and J by 0 bases, with 4 bases between the two germline ends. The CDR3 sequence is 11 residues long.

This chain joins TRBV7-2 and TRBJ2-5; unclear D gene. The germline V gene encodes CDR1 SGHTA and CDR2 FQGNSA. The CDR3 extends over 15 amino acids. The germline V and J ends were trimmed by 5 bases and 1 base, with 14 bases remaining between them. The CDR3 region has the DNA TGTGCCAGCAGCCCAGACCCAGGACCCCAAGAGACCCAGTACTTC. It specifies CASSPDPGPQETQYF.

The rearrangement uses TRBV7-9 and TRBJ2-1, with D unclear. The germline V gene encodes CDR1 SEHNR and CDR2 FQNEAQ (reference sequence). CDR3 length equals 12 residues. Trimming left V 1 base short and J 8 bases short, with 6 bases between. CDR3 protein: CASSLVPDEQFF. The CDR3 DNA is TGTGCCAGCAGCTTAGTCCCGGATGAGCAGTTCTTC. Drawing the rest from reference TRBV7-9 and TRBJ2-1, the complete variable domain is DTGVSQNPRHKITKRGQNVTFRCDPISEHNRLYWYRQTLGQGPEFLTYFQNEAQLEKSRLLSDRFSAERPKGSFSTLEIQRTEQGDSAMYLCASSLVPDEQFFGPGTRLTVL.

This clonotype has only a few counts. This chain connects TRBV20-1 to TRBJ1-1, with 9 positions matching TRBD1. V lost 6 bases to trimming and J lost 4 bases; unmatched junction nucleotides: 9. Germline V gene data show CDR1 as DFQATT and CDR2 as SNEGSKA (reference sequence). This CDR3 region has 14 residues. The CDR3 here is CSARTGARSTEAFF. The CDR3 DNA is TGCAGTGCCAGGACAGGGGCTCGGAGCACTGAAGCTTTCTTT.

A remark on this clonotype: One base away lies a much larger clone, so this may be a sequencing read error. The rearrangement uses TRBV6-2 or TRBV6-3 and TRBJ1-1, with no clear D. Germline values: CDR1 MNHEY, CDR2 SVGEGT. V was clipped by 7 bases and J by 11 bases, with 20 bases between them. The CDR3 contains 13 residues. Here the CDR3 reads CASTTVGCPEAFF. The CDR3 DNA reads as TGTGCCAGCACTACTGTAGGGTGTCCCGAGGCTTTCTTT.

The chain recombines TRBV2 with TRBJ1-4; unclear D gene. There are 13 residues in the CDR3. The V and J ends lost 6 bases and 3 bases respectively, with 8 bases between them. From germline, CDR1 is SNHLY and CDR2 FYNNEI. The CDR3 is CASRSQPNEKLFF. The DNA of the CDR3 is TGTGCCAGCAGGAGTCAGCCTAATGAAAAACTGTTTTTT.

The sample holds one count of this clonotype. The junction does not match germline at one end; this may be a read error. This chain joins TRBV5-1 and TRBJ2-1; D gene ambiguous. CDR1 is SGHRS and CDR2 is YFSETQ in the germline V gene. The CDR3 has 15 residues. CDR3 in DNA: TGCGCCAGCAGCTTGGTAGGGTACAGCTACAATGGGCAGTTCTTC. Its translation is CASSLVGYSYNGQFF.

A remark on this clonotype: This may be a read error: a much more frequent sequence differs by one nucleotide. This chain connects TRBV11-2 to TRBJ2-5; D not resolved. CDR3 size: 13 residues. V was trimmed by 11 bases and J by 1 base, leaving 14 bases between them. Germline V gene data show CDR1 as SGHAT and CDR2 as FQNNGV. CDR3 nucleotide sequence: TGTGCCGGCCACCGGACCCTCCAAGAGACCCAGTACTTC. Amino acid sequence: CAGHRTLQETQYF.

Points on this clonotype: The germline gene is not matched at one end of the junction; a read error may be the cause. The V call is TRBV11-3, the J call TRBJ2-1; tentative D call: TRBD2 (5 bases). Germline CDR1 is SGHNT and CDR2 is YENEEA. The CDR3 consists of 13 residues. CDR3 DNA: TGTGCCTGCAGCTTACGTGATGCGGGTGAGCAGTTCTTC. Translated, it gives CACSLRDAGEQFF.

This clonotype occurred once. V is TRBV7-2 and J is TRBJ2-1, with TRBD2 identical over 9 bases. The J call could be wrong; TRBJ2-7 is a better fit for the DNA end. The CDR3 has 17 amino acids. In germline, CDR1 is SGHTA, CDR2 FQGNSA. The CDR3 DNA reads as TGTGCCAGCAGCTTAGAGTATAGCGGGGGTCCCTACAATGAGCAGTACTTC. Amino acid sequence: CASSLEYSGGPYNEQYF.

This clonotype was counted many times. The chain couples TRBV20-1 to TRBJ1-2; 11 bases are a match to TRBD1. The V and J ends lost 0 bases and 6 bases, in that order; junction bases with no gene match: 12. The CDR3 loop spans 17 amino acids. The germline gives CDR1 DFQATT, CDR2 SNEGSKA (reference sequence). The CDR3 nucleotides read TGCAGTGCTAGAGATTGGGACAGGGGGTTGATGGCCAATGGCTACACCTTC. This translates into CSARDWDRGLMANGYTF.

This clonotype was observed at least ten times. This chain links TRBV12-3 or TRBV12-4 with TRBJ2-3; a weak D match, TRBD1 (7 bases). CDR3 length: 18 amino acids. V was trimmed by 3 bases and J by 2 bases, leaving 21 bases between them. CDR3 nucleotides: TGTGCCAGCAGTTTGGATTTCAGGGGGGCACTAACCACAGATACGCAGTATTTT. Translating it yields CASSLDFRGALTTDTQYF.

This clonotype was recorded many times. The V call is TRBV6-1, the J call TRBJ2-1; D remains unclear. The CDR3 length is 12 residues. Germline-derived CDR1 and CDR2 are MNHNS and SASEGT. Trimming shortened V by 8 bases and J by 3 bases, and 8 bases separated the two germline ends. The CDR3 region is CASYPNYNEQFF. The CDR3 DNA reads TGTGCCAGCTACCCGAACTACAATGAGCAGTTCTTC.

This clonotype was picked up many times. V gene TRBV20-1 combines with J gene TRBJ2-5; possibly TRBD2 for D (5 bases). Germline lookup yields CDR1 DFQATT and CDR2 SNEGSKA (reference sequence). This CDR3 comprises 13 residues. Trimming removed 2 bases at V and 5 bases at J, with 12 bases between. In DNA, the CDR3 is TGCAGTGCTAGAATACCCTCGGGGGAGACCCAGTACTTC. It specifies CSARIPSGETQYF.

The chain uses TRBV5-5 and TRBJ2-5; 8 bases agree with TRBD2. Trimming at V came to 3 bases and at J to 11 bases, leaving 21 bases not matched to a gene. CDR1 SGHKS and CDR2 YYEKEE come from the germline V gene (reference sequence). The CDR3 contains 17 residues. The CDR3: CASSSNGRGYSYVEQYF. CDR3 sequence (DNA): TGTGCCAGCAGCTCTAACGGGAGGGGGTACTCCTACGTTGAGCAGTACTTC.

This chain uses TRBV5-6 with TRBJ2-5, with 10 bases identical to TRBD1. The J call may be mistaken, given a closer DNA end match to TRBJ2-7. The CDR3 has 15 amino acids. The germline CDR1 and CDR2 sequences are SGHDT and YYEEEE. The DNA of the CDR3 is TGTGCCAGCAGCTCCTCCGGGACAGGGGTAGGCGAGCAGTACTTC. Translating gives CASSSSGTGVGEQYF.

On this clonotype itself: This could be a read error, since a much larger clone is one nucleotide away. The chain carries TRBV29-1 and TRBJ1-4, with D uncertain. The germline CDR1 and CDR2 sequences are SQVTM and ANQGSEA. This CDR3 spans 13 amino acids. The CDR3 DNA is TGCGGCGTTGCCGTCCCGGCCCGGGAAAAACTGTTTTTT. Its protein is CGVAVPAREKLFF. Variable domain in full (rest from reference TRBV29-1 and TRBJ1-4): SAVISQKPSRDICQRGTSLTIQCQVDSQVTMMFWYRQQPGQSLTLIATANQGSEATYESGFVIDKFPISRPNLTFSTLTVSNMSPEDSSIYLCGVAVPAREKLFFGSGTQLSVL.

This clonotype was seen a handful of times. This chain links TRBV19 with TRBJ2-5; possible D gene TRBD1, 6 bases. Germline V lookup: CDR1 LNHDA, CDR2 SQIVND (reference sequence). CDR3 length equals 14 residues. V was pared by 5 bases and J by 5 bases, with 15 bases between. In DNA, the CDR3 is TGTGCCAGTAGTTCTGTGTGGGGGCAGGAGACCCAGTACTTC. Protein sequence: CASSSVWGQETQYF.

This clonotype showed up just a few times. CDR3: CAISGNTGTSIDEQFF. CDR3 nucleotides: TGTGCCATCAGTGGTAACACCGGGACTAGCATCGATGAGCAGTTCTTC. This chain joins TRBV10-3 and TRBJ2-1; TRBD2 aligns across 9 bases. The CDR3 runs to 16 residues. V shed 4 bases, J shed 8 bases, and the junction held 12 bases outside the gene matches. From germline, CDR1 is ENHRY and CDR2 SYGVKD.

On this clonotype itself: This could be a read error, since a much larger clone is one nucleotide away. V usage is TRBV20-1 and J usage is TRBJ2-3; D uncertain. Per germline, CDR1 DFQATT and CDR2 SNEGSKA (reference sequence). The CDR3 is made up of 11 amino acids. Here the CDR3 DNA reads TGCAGGGCTAGAGTGACAGATACGCAGTATTTT. Translating it yields CRARVTDTQYF.

This clonotype was detected only once. The chain employs TRBV5-1 and TRBJ2-7, with unresolved D. Germline-derived CDR1 and CDR2 are SGHRS and YFSETQ. The V end lost 5 bases, the J end lost 5 bases, and 8 bases lay between the germline ends. The CDR3 runs 11 residues. Here the CDR3 DNA reads TGCGCCAGCAGATTCCGTAACGAGCAGTACTTC. Amino acid sequence: CASRFRNEQYF.

This clonotype was seen more than once but under ten times. The gene calls are TRBV29-1 and TRBJ2-7; 7 positions agree with TRBD2. Trimming removed 0 bases from V and 4 bases from J; junction bases left unmatched: 9. There are 15 residues in the CDR3. Germline CDR1 reads SQVTM; CDR2 reads ANQGSEA. The CDR3: CSVEDSLAEGYEQYF. In DNA, the CDR3 is TGCAGCGTTGAAGATTCGCTAGCGGAGGGATACGAGCAGTACTTC.

This clonotype showed up just a few times. The chain couples TRBV7-2 to TRBJ2-2; D unresolved. The CDR3 sequence is 13 residues long. Trimming stripped 5 bases from V and 4 bases from J, with 8 bases between. The germline CDR1 and CDR2 sequences are SGHTA and FQGNSA. The CDR3 sequence: CASSASSTGELFF. CDR3 in DNA: TGTGCCAGCAGCGCTTCTAGCACCGGGGAGCTGTTTTTT.

This clonotype was counted a few times. The V call is TRBV7-2, the J call TRBJ1-6; D is unresolved. Germline V CDR1 and CDR2: SGHTA, FQGNSA. The CDR3 is 16 amino acids. The V end was cut by 1 base, the J end by 7 bases, with 14 bases between. The CDR3 nucleotides read TGTGCCAGCAGCTTAGGGCATAAAGTAGGAAATTCACCCCTCCACTTT. The encoded protein is CASSLGHKVGNSPLHF. Using reference TRBV7-2 and TRBJ1-6 for the parts outside the CDR3, the full variable domain is GAGVSQSPSNKVTEKGKDVELRCDPISGHTALYWYRQSLGQGLEFLIYFQGNSAPDKSGLPSDRFSAERTGGSVSTLTIQRTQQEDSAVYLCASSLGHKVGNSPLHFGNGTRLTVT.

This chain uses TRBV4-3 with TRBJ2-2; 14 nucleotides line up with TRBD2. V lost 4 bases, J lost 4 bases, and 5 bases stayed unmatched. This CDR3 contains 17 residues. CDR1 is LGHNA, CDR2 YSLEER, per germline. This chain's CDR3 is CASSLGGLAGVTGELFF. The CDR3 DNA reads as TGCGCCAGCAGCCTGGGGGGACTAGCGGGGGTCACCGGGGAGCTGTTTTTT.